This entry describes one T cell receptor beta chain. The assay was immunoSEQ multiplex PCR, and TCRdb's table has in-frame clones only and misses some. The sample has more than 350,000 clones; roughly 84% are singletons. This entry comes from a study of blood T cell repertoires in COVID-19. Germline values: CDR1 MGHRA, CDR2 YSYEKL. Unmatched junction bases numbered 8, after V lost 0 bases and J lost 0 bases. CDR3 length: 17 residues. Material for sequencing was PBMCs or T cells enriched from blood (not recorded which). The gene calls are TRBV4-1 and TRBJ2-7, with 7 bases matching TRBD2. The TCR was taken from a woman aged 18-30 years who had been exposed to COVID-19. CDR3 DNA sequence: TGCGCCAGCAGCCAAGATCTTTGGGCTAGCGGCTCCTACGAGCAGTACTTC. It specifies CASSQDLWASGSYEQYF.